This T cell receptor beta chain was documented in a study of immune characterization of retroperitoneal liposarcoma. This clonotype was detected once. TCRdb independently ran MiXCR on the PCR reads; one entry per CDR3 protein. The table records fewer than 8,000 distinct CDR3 sequences, 43% of them present only once. The source of this sequence is a male donor with retroperitoneal liposarcoma. The sample was tumor tissue.

The CDR3 DNA reads TGTGCCAGCAGCTTCGGATCGGGAGCAGATACGCAGTATTTT. Its translation is CASSFGSGADTQYF. The chain employs TRBV7-2 and TRBJ2-3, with D tentatively TRBD2 (6 bases). The length of the CDR3 is 14 residues. Germline V gives CDR1 SGHTA, CDR2 FQGNSA. Trimming stripped 3 bases from V and 4 bases from J, with 11 bases between.